This T cell receptor beta chain appears in the sequencing data of a study of vaccination effects on CD4 cells after COVID-19. Method: immunoSEQ multiplex PCR; TCRdb's copy keeps in-frame clones and lacks some. Of tens of thousands of clones in the sample, 73% were seen once. Viral peptide pools were used in the ViraFEST assay to expand antigen-specific CD4+ T cells, and sequencing came afterward. Scientists isolated CD4+ T cells after an approximately 10-day culture period ended. This individual contracted SARS-CoV-2 between March and December 2020, as verified by PCR. Cultures used around 1.8 million PBMC per well, 9 to 10 IU/ml IL-2 and approximately 11 ug/ml peptides. It was on days 3 and 7 that half the medium was replaced with IL-2 medium. In the case of this clone: Its antigen is unknown.

Trimming removed 5 bases at V and 0 bases at J, with 22 bases between. Germline CDR1 and CDR2: SGHTA and FQGNSA. This CDR3 contains 18 residues. The V gene is TRBV7-2, the J gene TRBJ1-2, with D perhaps TRBD1 (6 bases). This TCR was sampled from a human donor who had a prior SARS-CoV-2 infection. The specimen comprised CD4+ T cells from PBMCs cultured with a peptide pool, sampled before COVID-19 vaccination. The CDR3, as DNA: TGTGCCAGCAGCACGCAATTGGGCCCGACAGGAACTAACTATGGCTACACCTTC. It is translated as CASSTQLGPTGTNYGYTF. Full variable domain (rest looked up from reference TRBV7-2 and TRBJ1-2): GAGVSQSPSNKVTEKGKDVELRCDPISGHTALYWYRQSLGQGLEFLIYFQGNSAPDKSGLPSDRFSAERTGGSVSTLTIQRTQQEDSAVYLCASSTQLGPTGTNYGYTFGSGTRLTVV.